This TCR beta chain was found in a study of naive and memory T cell subsets. Ligated cDNA underwent four rounds of PCR with nested alpha and beta constant region primers and SP2. MiXCR was run by TCRdb on the UMI-ligation and nested PCR reads, yielding one entry per CDR3 protein. Of more than 30,000 distinct CDR3 sequences listed, approximately 6.7% are singletons. Sample share makes this clonotype medium-sized (0.01 to 0.1%). Treatment here: skin biopsy from PPD injection site in Mantoux-positive individual. A UMI-containing oligonucleotide was joined by 3' ligation to the TCR cDNA template. Tuberculin skin test biopsies were taken where PPD was injected in Mantoux-positive people. The CDR3 loop spans 17 amino acids. Unmatched junction bases numbered 12, after V lost 4 bases and J lost 7 bases. The germline CDR1 and CDR2 sequences are SQVTM and ANQGSEA.

Sequencing was performed on skin, taken from a tuberculin skin test site. The clonotype originates from an adult in good health. The genes are TRBV29-1 and TRBJ2-2, with TRBD2 matching 13 bases. Here the CDR3 reads CSVARLAGGSADGELFF. The CDR3 DNA reads TGCAGCGTTGCTAGACTAGCGGGGGGCTCGGCGGACGGGGAGCTGTTTTTT.